The clone carrying this T cell receptor (beta chain) was seen only a few times. Its antigen remains unknown. This CDR3 is built from 14 residues. V gave up 2 bases and J gave up 5 bases, with 13 bases separating them. Germline V gene data show CDR1 as MNHNS and CDR2 as SASEGT. PCR used 60 Vbeta primers and 13 Jbeta primers. Sequenced by immunoSEQ multiplex PCR; TCRdb stores in-frame clones only, minus some. This table has 200,000 to 300,000 clones, roughly 86% appearing once. This record comes from a study of cytomegalovirus exposure and HLA in healthy donors. Study findings and constraints: Most TCR sequences were rare, but some public TCRs occurred in many donors.

Everyone who donated was a healthy bone marrow donor. Sample: PBMCs. V and J are TRBV6-1 and TRBJ2-7, with D maybe TRBD1 (5 bases). This TCR derives from a woman aged 40 to 50 in good health and CMV-seropositive. CDR3 coding DNA: TGTGCCAGCAGTGAAAGGGGCCCCCCGGACGAGCAGTACTTC. Translation gives CASSERGPPDEQYF.